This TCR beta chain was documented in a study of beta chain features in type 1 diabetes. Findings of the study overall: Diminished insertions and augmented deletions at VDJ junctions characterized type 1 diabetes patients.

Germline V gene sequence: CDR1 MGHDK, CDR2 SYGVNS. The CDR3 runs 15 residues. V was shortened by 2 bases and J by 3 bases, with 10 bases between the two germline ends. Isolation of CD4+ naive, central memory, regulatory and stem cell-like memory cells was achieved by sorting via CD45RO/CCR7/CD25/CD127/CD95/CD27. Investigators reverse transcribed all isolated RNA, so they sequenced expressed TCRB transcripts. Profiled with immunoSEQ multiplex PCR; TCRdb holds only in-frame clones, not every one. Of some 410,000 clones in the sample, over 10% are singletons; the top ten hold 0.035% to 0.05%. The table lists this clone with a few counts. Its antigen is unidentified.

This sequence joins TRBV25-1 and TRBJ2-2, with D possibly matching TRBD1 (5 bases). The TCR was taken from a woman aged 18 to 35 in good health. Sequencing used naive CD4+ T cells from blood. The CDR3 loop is CASSEPDRYTGELFF. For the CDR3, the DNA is TGTGCCAGCAGTGAACCCGACAGATACACCGGGGAGCTGTTTTTT.